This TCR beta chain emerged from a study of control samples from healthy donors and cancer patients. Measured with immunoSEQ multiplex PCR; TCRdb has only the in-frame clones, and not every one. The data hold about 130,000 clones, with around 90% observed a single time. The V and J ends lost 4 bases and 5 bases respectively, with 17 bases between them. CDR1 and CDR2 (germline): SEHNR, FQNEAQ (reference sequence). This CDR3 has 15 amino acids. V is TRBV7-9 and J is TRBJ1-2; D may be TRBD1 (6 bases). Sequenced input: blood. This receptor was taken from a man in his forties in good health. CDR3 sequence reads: CASSSPPAGEYGYTF. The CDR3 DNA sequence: TGTGCCAGCAGCTCCCCCCCGGCAGGGGAGTATGGCTACACCTTC.